The 19 T cell receptor beta chains below were found in one sample sequenced in a study of patients and donors after allogeneic stem cell transplantation. TCRdb reprocessed the RT-PCR reads with MiXCR, giving one entry per CDR3 protein. The sample consists of approximately 160,000 distinct CDR3 sequences, approximately 30% of them appearing once. Input material: blood, either unsorted or a sorted T cell fraction (not recorded which). All receptors derive from a human donor who was either an allogeneic HSCT recipient or a stem cell or donor lymphocyte infusion donor (not recorded which). It is not recorded whose cells these are; they may come from a transplant donor.

The genes are TRBV18 and TRBJ2-2; D remains unclear. Germline lookup yields CDR1 KGHSH and CDR2 LQKENI. V lost 3 bases and J lost 2, with 13 bases in between. The CDR3 totals 16 residues. CDR3 in amino acids: CASSPQDLPNTGELFF. The CDR3 DNA is TGTGCCAGCTCACCTCAAGATCTCCCTAACACCGGGGAGCTGTTTTTT.

This clonotype came up a few times. This sequence joins TRBV6-5 and TRBJ2-1, with D perhaps matching TRBD1 (5 bases). The CDR3 length is 15 residues. V was clipped by 0 bases and J by 7 bases, with 13 bases between them. CDR1 and CDR2 (germline): MNHEY, SVGAGI. The CDR3 is CASSYSGQGGNEQFF. The CDR3 DNA is TGTGCCAGCAGTTACTCAGGGCAGGGTGGGAATGAGCAGTTCTTC.

The chain recombines TRBV15 with TRBJ2-1; 13 nucleotides align to TRBD2. This CDR3 has 17 amino acids. Germline CDR1 LNHNV, CDR2 YYDKDF (reference sequence). Germline trimming cut 3 bases from V and 5 bases from J; bases unmatched to any gene: 7. CDR3 in DNA: TGTGCCACCAGCAGGGGTCGGACTAGCGGGGGAAACAATGAGCAGTTCTTC. Translating it yields CATSRGRTSGGNNEQFF.

This clonotype was observed a handful of times. The gene calls are TRBV12-3 or TRBV12-4 and TRBJ1-5, with 7 bases identical to TRBD1. The CDR3 extends over 15 amino acids. Losses at the gene ends were 1 base for V and 2 bases for J; bases not matched to a gene: 2. This CDR3 is CASSLGGQGNQPQHF. DNA of the CDR3: TGTGCCAGCAGTTTAGGTGGACAGGGCAATCAGCCCCAGCATTTT.

This clonotype was counted between two and nine times. The chain couples TRBV7-2 to TRBJ1-5; the match to TRBD1 covers 8 bases. The CDR3 is made up of 15 amino acids. The V and J ends lost 5 bases and 7 bases, in that order; junction bases with no gene match: 10. Germline assignment: CDR1 SGHTA and CDR2 FQGNSA. The CDR3 DNA follows: TGTGCCAGCAGCCCAGGGGGCAGGCCTAGACAGCCCCAGCATTTT. Translating gives CASSPGGRPRQPQHF.

This chain joins TRBV7-2 and TRBJ1-2, with 12 positions matching TRBD1. In germline, CDR1 is SGHTA, CDR2 FQGNSA. There are 16 residues in the CDR3. The V segment lost 1 base and the J segment 6 bases; nucleotides outside the gene matches: 6. The CDR3 DNA reads as TGTGCCAGCAGCTTAGATCCAGGGACAGGGGGCGATGGCTACACCTTC. This sequence encodes CASSLDPGTGGDGYTF.

This clonotype has more than one count but fewer than ten. The genes are TRBV4-1 and TRBJ1-1; D gene ambiguous. Germline CDR1 MGHRA, CDR2 YSYEKL. The CDR3 is 13 residues long. V lost 1 base to trimming and J lost 3 bases, with 6 bases between them. The CDR3 loop reads CASSQATHTEAFF. In nucleotides, the CDR3 is TGCGCCAGCAGCCAAGCTACCCACACTGAAGCTTTCTTT.

This clonotype was seen at least ten times. J is TRBJ2-7 and V is TRBV10-3, with 12 bases lining up with TRBD2. Looked up from germline, CDR1 is ENHRY and CDR2 is SYGVKD. After removal of 1 base from V and 5 bases from J, the junction contained 6 bases not matched to a gene. This CDR3 region has 16 residues. The CDR3 loop is CAISEYSTSGSDEQYF. The DNA of the CDR3 is TGTGCCATCAGTGAGTATTCGACTAGCGGGAGCGACGAGCAGTACTTC.

The chain employs TRBV12-3 or TRBV12-4 and TRBJ2-1, with D uncertain. V dropped 3 bases and J dropped 7 bases, with 7 bases sitting between them. The CDR3 sequence is 12 residues long. The CDR3 bases are TGTGCCAGCAGTTTCTCGAGGAATGAGCAGTTCTTC. Translating gives CASSFSRNEQFF.

This chain uses TRBV5-1 with TRBJ2-1, with unresolved D. The germline V gene encodes CDR1 SGHRS and CDR2 YFSETQ. CDR3 length: 13 amino acids. The V gene lost 0 bases and the J gene lost 4 bases, with 5 bases spanning the gap. This CDR3 is CASSLETYNEQFF. The CDR3, as DNA: TGCGCCAGCAGCTTGGAAACTTACAATGAGCAGTTCTTC.

This clonotype occurred once. This chain connects TRBV3-2 to TRBJ2-4. TRBV3-2 is a pseudogene segment. The length of the CDR3 is 15 residues. In DNA form, the CDR3 reads TGTGCCAGCAGCCAAGAGAGCACGGGTGAAAACATTCAGTACTTC. Translation: CASSQESTGENIQYF.

The chain carries TRBV7-9 and TRBJ2-3, with a possible D match to TRBD1 (6 bases). The length of the CDR3 is 17 residues. V was shortened by 5 bases and J by 7 bases, with 25 bases between the two germline ends. The germline CDR1 and CDR2 sequences are SEHNR and FQNEAQ (reference sequence). In DNA, the CDR3 is TGTGCCAGCAGCCACCTGGGAGAAGGTTACAGGGCAAATACGCAGTATTTT. Translated: CASSHLGEGYRANTQYF.

The chain combines TRBV29-1 with TRBJ2-7, with TRBD2 matching over 7 bases. V shed 2 bases, J shed 1 base, and the junction held 2 bases outside the gene matches. The CDR3 runs 13 residues. CDR1 is SQVTM, CDR2 ANQGSEA, per germline. The CDR3 is CSVESGGSYEQYF. The CDR3 nucleotides are TGCAGCGTTGAATCGGGGGGATCCTACGAGCAGTACTTC.

The chain has TRBV5-5 and TRBJ1-2; no clear D gene. Germline assignment: CDR1 SGHKS and CDR2 YYEKEE (reference sequence). The CDR3 sequence is 14 residues long. V lost 0 bases and J lost 0, with 6 bases in between. The CDR3 spells CASSLASSNYGYTF. Written as DNA, the CDR3 is TGTGCCAGCAGCTTGGCGAGCTCTAACTATGGCTACACCTTC. Filled out from reference TRBV5-5 and TRBJ1-2, the complete variable domain reads DAGVTQSPTHLIKTRGQQVTLRCSPISGHKSVSWYQQVLGQGPQFIFQYYEKEERGRGNFPDRFSARQFPNYSSELNVNALLLGDSALYLCASSLASSNYGYTFGSGTRLTVV.

This clonotype has only a few counts. This chain joins TRBV7-9 and TRBJ2-1; possible D gene TRBD2, 5 bases. This CDR3 region has 15 residues. V lost 8 bases to trimming and J lost 5 bases, with 19 bases between them. Germline V CDR1 and CDR2: SEHNR, FQNEAQ (reference sequence). DNA for the CDR3: TGTGCCAGCGAGCTGAGAAGGGTGAGGGACAATGAGCAGTTCTTC. Protein product: CASELRRVRDNEQFF. Based on the CDR3 plus reference TRBV7-9 and TRBJ2-1, the full variable domain is DTGVSQNPRHKITKRGQNVTFRCDPISEHNRLYWYRQTLGQGPEFLTYFQNEAQLEKSRLLSDRFSAERPKGSFSTLEIQRTEQGDSAMYLCASELRRVRDNEQFFGPGTRLTVL.

This clonotype was found a few times. The V call is TRBV24-1, the J call TRBJ2-5; the D is unclear. Germline CDR1 KGHDR, CDR2 SFDVKD. Trimming shortened V by 9 bases and J by 2 bases, and 6 bases separated the two germline ends. This CDR3 has 11 amino acids. CDR3 nucleotide sequence: TGTGCCACCGGCGGTCAAGAGACCCAGTACTTC. This gives the protein CATGGQETQYF.

The genes are TRBV29-1 and TRBJ2-1, with 8 bases fitting TRBD1. The germline V gene encodes CDR1 SQVTM and CDR2 ANQGSEA. The V and J ends lost 3 bases and 8 bases, in that order; junction bases with no gene match: 12. The CDR3 has 15 amino acids. The CDR3 DNA reads TGCAGCGTTGACACCGGGACAGGTTCCTCGGATGAGCAGTTCTTC. Its translation: CSVDTGTGSSDEQFF.

This clonotype was seen a few times. This rearrangement joins TRBV2 to TRBJ1-5; TRBD1 matches at 9 bases. The CDR3 extends over 15 amino acids. V lost 8 bases and J lost 6; bases outside the gene matches: 11. Per germline, CDR1 SNHLY and CDR2 FYNNEI. The DNA for the CDR3 is TGTGCCAGCGCACGGGGACAGGGATACGGTCAGCCCCAGCATTTT. This translates into CASARGQGYGQPQHF.

This clonotype was counted a few times. J is TRBJ2-1 and V is TRBV4-3; D might be TRBD2 (6 bases). The CDR3 has 18 amino acids. V lost 1 base to trimming and J lost 3 bases, with 19 bases between them. The germline gives CDR1 LGHNA, CDR2 YSLEER. The DNA of the CDR3 is TGCGCCAGCAGCCAAGGGGGGGTAGGGGACGTCGGCTACAATGAGCAGTTCTTC. This encodes CASSQGGVGDVGYNEQFF.